This note documents a single T cell receptor beta chain sequence. The sample belongs to a study of blood T cell repertoires in COVID-19. Study background: T cells, B-cell-depleted T cells, or PBMCs provided the cDNA or gDNA that served as material.

TCRdb's table, derived via immunoSEQ multiplex PCR, lists solely in-frame clones and lacks some. The repertoire holds roughly 670,000 clones, 70% to 90% seen once, with about 0.26% in the top ten. Germline CDR1 MNHEY, CDR2 SMNVEV (reference sequence). This CDR3 has 14 residues. V was clipped by 8 bases and J by 4 bases, with 17 bases between them. This clonotype was sampled from a woman aged 18 to 35 with acute or convalescent COVID-19. The sequencing input was peripheral blood. The genes are TRBV27 and TRBJ1-1; the D gene is possibly TRBD1 (6 bases). This CDR3 reads CASVMGGGSTEAFF. The CDR3 DNA follows: TGTGCCAGCGTTATGGGGGGCGGGAGCACTGAAGCTTTCTTT.